This TCR beta chain was sequenced during a study of T-cell reconstitution after alpha-beta-depleted transplantation in children. This clonotype was observed a handful of times. Its matching antigen is unknown. Overall study findings and caveats: Expanded graft clones, several hundred of them, were reportedly the source of alpha-beta T cells about two months after transplant. Counts and diversity of T cells one year after transplant came mostly from newly produced T cells. Surviving recipient T cells and thymic progenitors underlay high day-60 TCRbeta diversity in some patients.

This CDR3 spans 14 amino acids. V lost 6 bases to trimming and J lost 4 bases, with 15 bases between them. The germline CDR1 and CDR2 sequences are MNHEY and SVGEGT. TCRbeta library construction was performed incorporating unique molecular identifiers. TCRdb fed the PCR reads into MiXCR, producing one record per CDR3 protein. Counted here are about 580,000 distinct CDR3 sequences, about 23% occurring once; the ten biggest clones make up around 14%. The sequenced sample was PBMCs, mostly from graft donor cells, obtained 360 days after TCRalphabeta/CD19-depleted stem cell transplant. The genes are TRBV6-2 or TRBV6-3 and TRBJ2-5, with unresolved D. The origin of this receptor is a boy under two years old who had a stem cell transplant for acute myeloid leukemia, so the T cells may come from the graft donor. The CDR3 DNA sequence: TGTGCCAGCAGCTTTTCCCAGCAAAGAGAGACCCAGTACTTC. This translates into CASSFSQQRETQYF.